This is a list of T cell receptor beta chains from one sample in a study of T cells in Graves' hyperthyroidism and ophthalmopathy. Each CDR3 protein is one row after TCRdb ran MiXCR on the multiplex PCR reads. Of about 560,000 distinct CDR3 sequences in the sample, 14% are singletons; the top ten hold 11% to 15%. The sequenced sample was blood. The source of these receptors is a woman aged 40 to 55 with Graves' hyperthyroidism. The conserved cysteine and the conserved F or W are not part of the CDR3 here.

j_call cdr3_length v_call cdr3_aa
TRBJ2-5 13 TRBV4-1 ASSQVPRDEQTQY
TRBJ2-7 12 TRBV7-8 ASSFRAGTYEQY
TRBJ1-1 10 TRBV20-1 SAMGWGTEAF
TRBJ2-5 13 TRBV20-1 SASGTSGGQETQY
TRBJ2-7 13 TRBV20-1 SARDGRRSSYEQY
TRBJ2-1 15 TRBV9 ASSTRLAGGPPKEQF
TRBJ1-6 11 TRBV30 AWRPTGTSPLH
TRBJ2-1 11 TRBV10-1 ASSDFWYNEQF
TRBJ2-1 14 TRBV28 ASSQQGAGSYNEQF
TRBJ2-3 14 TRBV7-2 ASSSRTGNEGGTQY
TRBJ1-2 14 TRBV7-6 ASSPHDGPNNYGYT
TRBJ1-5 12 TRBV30 AWSVLGGNQPQH
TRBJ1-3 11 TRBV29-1 SVVSGAGNTIY
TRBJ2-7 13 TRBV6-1 ASSPYRGGYYEQY
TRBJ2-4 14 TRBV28 ASRAKAASGWDIQY
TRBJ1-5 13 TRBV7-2 ASSFSADAAQPQH
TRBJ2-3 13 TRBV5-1 ASSLDLPGTDTQY
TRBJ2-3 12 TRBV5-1 ASSSGAGTDTQY
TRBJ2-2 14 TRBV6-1 ASRSSLGTHTGELF
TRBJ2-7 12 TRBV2 ASTPTSGSYEQY
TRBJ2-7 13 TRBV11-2 ASSLGKVGNYEQY
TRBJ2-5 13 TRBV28 ASSALAGVRETQY
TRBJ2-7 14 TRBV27 ATRGLAGVSTYEQY
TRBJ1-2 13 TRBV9 ASSPGTGGTAGYT
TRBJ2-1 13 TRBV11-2 ASSLDRGGYNEQF
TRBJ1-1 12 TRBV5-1 ASSPGLLNTEAF
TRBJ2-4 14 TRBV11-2 ASSPVGDLAKNIQY
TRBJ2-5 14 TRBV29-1 SVVPRASGRVETQY
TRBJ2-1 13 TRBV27 ASSSGRMFGNEQF
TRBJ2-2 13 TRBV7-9 ASSPDGPNTGELF
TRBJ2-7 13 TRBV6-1 ASSYTSGNNYEQY
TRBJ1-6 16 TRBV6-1 ASSGPDSYRGYNSPLH
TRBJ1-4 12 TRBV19 ASSTGRSGEKPF
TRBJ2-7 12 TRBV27 ASSYSVSSYEQY
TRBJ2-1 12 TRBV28 ATRLAGAYNEQF
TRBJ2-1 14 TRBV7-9 ASSLAGLAGAHEQF
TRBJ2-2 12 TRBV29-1 SVRRDRNTGELF
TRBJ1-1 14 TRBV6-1 ASSLTTRDVNTEAF
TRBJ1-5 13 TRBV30 AWRTGTGGNQPQH
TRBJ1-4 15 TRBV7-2 ASSSNSRGSTNEKLF
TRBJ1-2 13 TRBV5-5 ASSLAGTGIYGYT
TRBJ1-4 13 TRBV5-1 ASSPRQGAAEKLF
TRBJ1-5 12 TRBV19 ASSMGRVNQPQH
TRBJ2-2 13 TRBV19 AVTPSSGRTGELF
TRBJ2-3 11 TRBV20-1 SSLAGDTDTQY
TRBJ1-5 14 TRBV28 ASSLARGLINQPQH
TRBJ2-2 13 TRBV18 ASSPPEGYTGELF
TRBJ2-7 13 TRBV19 ASSIAHLEAYEQY
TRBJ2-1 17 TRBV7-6 ASSSQTGTTSGTYNEQF
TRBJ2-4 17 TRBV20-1 SARVYTGTSGMGGNIQY
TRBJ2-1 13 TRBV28 ATNPGLAGSKEQF
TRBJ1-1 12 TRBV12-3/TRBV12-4 ASSSGEGGTEAF